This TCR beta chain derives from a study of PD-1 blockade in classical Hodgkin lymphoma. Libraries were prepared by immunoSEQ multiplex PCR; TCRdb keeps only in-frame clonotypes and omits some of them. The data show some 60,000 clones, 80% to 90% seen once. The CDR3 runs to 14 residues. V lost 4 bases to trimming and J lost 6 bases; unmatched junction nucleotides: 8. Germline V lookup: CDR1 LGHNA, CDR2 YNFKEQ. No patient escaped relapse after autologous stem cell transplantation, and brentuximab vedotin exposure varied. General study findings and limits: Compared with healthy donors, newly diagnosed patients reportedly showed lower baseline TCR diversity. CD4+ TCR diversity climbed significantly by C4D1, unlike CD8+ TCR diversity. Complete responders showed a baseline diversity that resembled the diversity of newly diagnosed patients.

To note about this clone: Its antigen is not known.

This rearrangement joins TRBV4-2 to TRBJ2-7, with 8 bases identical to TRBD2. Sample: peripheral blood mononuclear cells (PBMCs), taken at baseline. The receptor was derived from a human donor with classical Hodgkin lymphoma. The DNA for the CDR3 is TGTGCCAGCAGCCTCGAGCGGGGGAGTAGCGAGCAGTACTTC. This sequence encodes CASSLERGSSEQYF.